This section outlines one TCR beta chain sequence together with its context. The antigen is undetermined. This sample is drawn from a study of T cells in Graves' hyperthyroidism and ophthalmopathy. Study-level information: Peripheral blood was drawn at first diagnosis, prior to all treatment. Whole-study findings and limits: Stable hyperthyroidism was told apart from ophthalmopathy by a model built on 13 V-J features.

Out of over 7.5 ml of fresh peripheral blood came the PBMCs. RNA transcripts gave rise to amplified TCR beta CDR3 regions. HTBI primers were the set used in a first-round RT-PCR of the TCR CDR3. In TCRdb, the multiplex PCR reads were re-called with MiXCR into one record per CDR3 protein. The sample lists about 270,000 distinct CDR3 sequences, around a quarter occurring once. The receptor's source is a man aged 35 to 55 with Graves' hyperthyroidism that later progressed to Graves' ophthalmopathy. The sequencing input was blood.

CDR3 residues: CASGRKLIGGRLYEQYF. DNA for the CDR3: TGTGCCAGCGGAAGAAAACTCATCGGCGGGAGGCTTTACGAGCAGTACTTC. V is TRBV6-1 and J is TRBJ2-7; 8 bases agree with TRBD2. This CDR3 has 17 amino acids. The germline gives CDR1 MNHNS, CDR2 SASEGT. J gave up 4 bases and V 8 bases, and 19 bases lay outside the gene matches.